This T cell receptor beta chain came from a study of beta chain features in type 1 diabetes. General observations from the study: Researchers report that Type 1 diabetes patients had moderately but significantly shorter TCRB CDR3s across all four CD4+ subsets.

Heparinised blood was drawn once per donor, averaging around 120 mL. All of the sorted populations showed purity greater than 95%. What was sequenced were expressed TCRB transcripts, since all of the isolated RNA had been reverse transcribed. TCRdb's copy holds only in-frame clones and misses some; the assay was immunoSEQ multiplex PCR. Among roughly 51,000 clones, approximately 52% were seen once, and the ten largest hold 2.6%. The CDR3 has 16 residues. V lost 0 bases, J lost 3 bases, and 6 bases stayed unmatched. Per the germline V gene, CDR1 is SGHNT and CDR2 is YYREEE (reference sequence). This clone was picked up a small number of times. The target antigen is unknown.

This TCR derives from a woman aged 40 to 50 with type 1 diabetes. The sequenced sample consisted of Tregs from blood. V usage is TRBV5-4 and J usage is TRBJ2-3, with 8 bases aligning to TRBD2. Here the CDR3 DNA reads TGTGCCAGCAGCTTGGGACTAGCGAGAGAGACAGATACGCAGTATTTT. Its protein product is CASSLGLARETDTQYF.